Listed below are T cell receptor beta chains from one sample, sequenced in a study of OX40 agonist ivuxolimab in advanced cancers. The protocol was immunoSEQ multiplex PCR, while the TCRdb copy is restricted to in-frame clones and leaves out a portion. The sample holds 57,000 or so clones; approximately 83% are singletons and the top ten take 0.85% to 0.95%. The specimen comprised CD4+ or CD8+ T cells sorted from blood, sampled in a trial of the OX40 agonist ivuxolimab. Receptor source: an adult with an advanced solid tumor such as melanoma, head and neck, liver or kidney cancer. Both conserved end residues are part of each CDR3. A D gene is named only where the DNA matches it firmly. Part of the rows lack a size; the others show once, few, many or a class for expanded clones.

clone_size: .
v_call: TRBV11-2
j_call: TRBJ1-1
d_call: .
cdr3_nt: TGTGCCAGCAGCTTGGCCGGGGGCACTGAAGCTTTCTTT
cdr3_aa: CASSLAGGTEAFF

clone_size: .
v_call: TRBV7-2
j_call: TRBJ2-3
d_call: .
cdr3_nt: TGTGCCAGCAGGGTTGATATTAGCACAGATACGCAGTATTTT
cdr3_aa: CASRVDISTDTQYF

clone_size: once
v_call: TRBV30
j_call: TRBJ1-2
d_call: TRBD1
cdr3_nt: TGTGCCTGGAATAAAAAGGGACAGGGTTTCTATGGCTACACCTTC
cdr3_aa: CAWNKKGQGFYGYTF

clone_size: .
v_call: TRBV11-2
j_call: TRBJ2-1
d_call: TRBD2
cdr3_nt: TGTGCCAGCAGCTTAAATCCGGGACTATACAATGAGCAGTTCTTC
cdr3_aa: CASSLNPGLYNEQFF

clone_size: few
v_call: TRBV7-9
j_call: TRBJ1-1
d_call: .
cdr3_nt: TGTGCCAGCAGCTTGGATATGAACACTGAAGCTTTCTTT
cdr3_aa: CASSLDMNTEAFF

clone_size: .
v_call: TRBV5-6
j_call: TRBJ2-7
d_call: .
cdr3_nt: TGTGCCACCGGTGGCGTAGCGGAAACCTACGAGCAGTACTTC
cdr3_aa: CATGGVAETYEQYF

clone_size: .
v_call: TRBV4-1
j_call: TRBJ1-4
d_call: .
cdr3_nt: TGCGCCAGCAGCCAAGTTCCCGTTCGTCCGGGCAATAATGAAAAACTGTTTTTT
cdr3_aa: CASSQVPVRPGNNEKLFF

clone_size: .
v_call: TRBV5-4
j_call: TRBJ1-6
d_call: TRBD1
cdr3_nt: TGTGCCAGCAGCCAAAGGACAGGAAATAATTCACCCCTCCACTTT
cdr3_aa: CASSQRTGNNSPLHF

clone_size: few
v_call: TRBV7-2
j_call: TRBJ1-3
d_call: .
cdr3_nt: TGTGCCAGCAGCTTCACTCAACAGGGTTCGGGCTCTGGAAACACCATATATTTT
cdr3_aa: CASSFTQQGSGSGNTIYF

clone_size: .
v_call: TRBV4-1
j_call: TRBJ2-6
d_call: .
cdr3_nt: TGCGCCAGCAGCCAAGATCGGGTGGAGGGAACTGGGGCCAACGTCCTGACTTTC
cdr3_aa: CASSQDRVEGTGANVLTF

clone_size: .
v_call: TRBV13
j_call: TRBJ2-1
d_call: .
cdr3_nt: TGTGCCAGCAGCTTATGGGGGGCCCACAATGAGCAGTTCTTC
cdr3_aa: CASSLWGAHNEQFF

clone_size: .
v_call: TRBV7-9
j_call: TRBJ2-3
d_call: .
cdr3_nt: TGTGCCAGCAGCTTAGCTAGACAGCTCCGCACAGATACGCAGTATTTT
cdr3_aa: CASSLARQLRTDTQYF

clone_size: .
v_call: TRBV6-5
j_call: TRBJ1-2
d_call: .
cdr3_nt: TGTGCCAGCCGCCCGGGGGACTATGGCTACACCTTC
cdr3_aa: CASRPGDYGYTF

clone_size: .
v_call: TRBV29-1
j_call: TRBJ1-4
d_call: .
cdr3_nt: TGCAGCGCCGGGGGGTGGGCCCAGCTGTTTTTT
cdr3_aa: CSAGGWAQLFF

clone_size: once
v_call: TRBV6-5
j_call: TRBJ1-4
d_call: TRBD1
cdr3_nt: TGTGCCAGCAGTTACTCGGGGACAGGGAATGAAAAACTGTTTTTT
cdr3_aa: CASSYSGTGNEKLFF

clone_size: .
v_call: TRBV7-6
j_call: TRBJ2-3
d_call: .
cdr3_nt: TGTGCCAGCAGCTTAAAGGGGCAGGATACGCAGTATTTT
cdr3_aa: CASSLKGQDTQYF

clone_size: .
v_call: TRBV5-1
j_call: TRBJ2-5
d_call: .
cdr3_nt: TGCGCCAGCAGCCCGGGTTCTCAAGAGACCCAGTACTTC
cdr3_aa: CASSPGSQETQYF

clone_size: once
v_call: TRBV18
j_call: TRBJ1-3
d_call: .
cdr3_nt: TGTGCCAGCTCACCCCAGGACTCCATCTCTGGAAACACCATATATTTT
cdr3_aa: CASSPQDSISGNTIYF

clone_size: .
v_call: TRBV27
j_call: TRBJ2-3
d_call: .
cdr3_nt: TGTGCCAGCAGTTTGCACCCCCTCACAGATACGCAGTATTTT
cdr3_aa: CASSLHPLTDTQYF

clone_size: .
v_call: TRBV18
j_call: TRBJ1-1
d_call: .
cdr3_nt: TGTGCCAGCTCACCAAGGGACACTGAAGCTTTCTTT
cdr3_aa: CASSPRDTEAFF

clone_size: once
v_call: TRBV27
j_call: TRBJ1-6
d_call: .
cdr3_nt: TGTGCCAGCTCCTCGGAGGCAATAGGGTCACCCCTCCACTTT
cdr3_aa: CASSSEAIGSPLHF

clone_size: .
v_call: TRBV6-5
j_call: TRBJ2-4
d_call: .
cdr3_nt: TGTGCCAGCAGCCCAGCCGTCCCCCCCAAAAACATTCAGTACTTC
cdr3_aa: CASSPAVPPKNIQYF

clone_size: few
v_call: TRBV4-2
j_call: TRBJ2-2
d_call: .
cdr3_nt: TGTGCCAGCAGCCAAGATCTCGGGGTGGGGGAGCTGTTTTTT
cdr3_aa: CASSQDLGVGELFF

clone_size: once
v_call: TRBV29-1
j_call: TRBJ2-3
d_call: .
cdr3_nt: TGCAGCGTTGAAGGGGTCGGGGGCCAGTCGACAGATACGCAGTATTTT
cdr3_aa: CSVEGVGGQSTDTQYF

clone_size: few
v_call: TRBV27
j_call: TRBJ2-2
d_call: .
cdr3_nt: TGTGCCAGCAGCCTCGGGACTCCAAACACCGGGGAGCTGTTTTTT
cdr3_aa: CASSLGTPNTGELFF

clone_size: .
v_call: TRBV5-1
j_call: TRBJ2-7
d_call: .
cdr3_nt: TGCGCCAGCAGCTTGGGACAATCCTACGAGCAGTACTTC
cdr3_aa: CASSLGQSYEQYF

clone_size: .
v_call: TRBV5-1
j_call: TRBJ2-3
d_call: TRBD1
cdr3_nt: TGCGCCAGCAGCTTGGGGAGACAGGGGAATAGTGAAACGCAGTATTTT
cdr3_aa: CASSLGRQGNSETQYF

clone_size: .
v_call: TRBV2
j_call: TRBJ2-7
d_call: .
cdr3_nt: TGTGCCAGCAGTGTACGGGGCAGATACTACGAGCAGTACTTC
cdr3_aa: CASSVRGRYYEQYF

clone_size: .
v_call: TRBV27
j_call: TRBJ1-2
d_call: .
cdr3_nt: TGTGCCAGCAGTCCTAGGACACAGAACTATGGCTACACCTTC
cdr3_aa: CASSPRTQNYGYTF